This paragraph covers one T cell receptor (beta chain) sequence. This entry comes from a study of PD-L1 blockade in urothelial cancer. The CDR3 consists of 13 residues. Trimming shortened V by 0 bases and J by 5 bases, and 7 bases separated the two germline ends. Per the germline V gene, CDR1 is SGHNT and CDR2 is YENEEA. Time point meaning: peripheral blood 6 weeks after treatment start. Measured with immunoSEQ multiplex PCR; TCRdb has only the in-frame clones, and not every one. The sample records roughly 100,000 clones, around four fifths being singletons. Material: PBMCs, obtained around atezolizumab (anti-PD-L1) treatment. The chain recombines TRBV11-3 with TRBJ1-1; D unresolved. The origin of this receptor is a man between 65 and 85 years old with urothelial cancer. The CDR3 reads CASSLEESTEAFF. CDR3 bases: TGTGCCAGCAGCTTAGAGGAGAGTACTGAAGCTTTCTTT.